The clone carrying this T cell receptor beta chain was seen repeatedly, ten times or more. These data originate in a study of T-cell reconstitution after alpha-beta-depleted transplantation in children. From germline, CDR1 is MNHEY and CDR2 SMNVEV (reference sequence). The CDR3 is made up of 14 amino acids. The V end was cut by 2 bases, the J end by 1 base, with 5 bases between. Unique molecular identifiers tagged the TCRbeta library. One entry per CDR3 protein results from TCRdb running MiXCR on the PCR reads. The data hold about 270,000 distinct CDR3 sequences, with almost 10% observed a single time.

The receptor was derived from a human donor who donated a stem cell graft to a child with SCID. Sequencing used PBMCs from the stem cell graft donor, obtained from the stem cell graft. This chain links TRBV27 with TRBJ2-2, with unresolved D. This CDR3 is CASSLIMNTGELFF. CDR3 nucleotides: TGTGCCAGCAGTTTAATAATGAACACCGGGGAGCTGTTTTTT.